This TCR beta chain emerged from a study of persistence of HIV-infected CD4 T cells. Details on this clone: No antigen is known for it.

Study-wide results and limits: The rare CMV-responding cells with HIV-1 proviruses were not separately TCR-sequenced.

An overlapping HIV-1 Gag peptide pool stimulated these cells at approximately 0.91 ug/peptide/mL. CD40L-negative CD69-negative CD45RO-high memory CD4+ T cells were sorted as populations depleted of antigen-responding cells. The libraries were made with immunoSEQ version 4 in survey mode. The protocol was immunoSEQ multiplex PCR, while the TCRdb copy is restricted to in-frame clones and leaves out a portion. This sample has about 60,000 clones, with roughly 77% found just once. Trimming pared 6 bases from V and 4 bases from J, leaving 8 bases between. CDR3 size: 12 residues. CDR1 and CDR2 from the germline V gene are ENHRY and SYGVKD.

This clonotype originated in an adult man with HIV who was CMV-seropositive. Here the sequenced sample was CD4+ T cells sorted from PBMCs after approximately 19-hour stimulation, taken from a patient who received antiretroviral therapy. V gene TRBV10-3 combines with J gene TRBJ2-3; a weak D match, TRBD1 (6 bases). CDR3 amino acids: CAISQGSDTQYF. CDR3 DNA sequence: TGTGCCATCAGCCAGGGGTCAGATACGCAGTATTTT.